This TCR beta chain was observed in a study of blood T cell repertoires in COVID-19. Study in general: Spain, Italy and the United States supplied samples that represented acute and convalescent COVID-19.

This CDR3 region has 16 residues. The V gene lost 7 bases and the J gene lost 1 base, with 19 bases spanning the gap. Germline assignment: CDR1 LNHNV and CDR2 YYDKDF (reference sequence). This clone appeared a single time. Profiled with immunoSEQ multiplex PCR; TCRdb holds only in-frame clones, not every one. The data contain 150,000 or so clones, 70% to 90% of them seen just once; the ten biggest clones take up approximately 0.6%. The receptor's source is a man between 60 and 70 years old with COVID-19, enrolled during active disease. The sample consisted of peripheral blood. The rearrangement joins TRBV15 to TRBJ1-2, with D perhaps matching TRBD1 (5 bases). CDR3: CATTELFLTDNYGYTF. The DNA of the CDR3 is TGTGCCACCACCGAATTATTTTTGACAGATAACTATGGCTACACCTTC.